Presented here are 18 T cell receptor beta chains from one specimen sequenced in a study of T cell repertoires in cytomegalovirus infection. TCRdb redid the calling of the reads with MiXCR, one entry per CDR3 protein. The top ten hold around 27% of the sample, which has roughly 200,000 distinct CDR3 sequences, about 18% seen once. Sequenced material: CD8+ T cells from PBMCs. The receptor source for this set is a human donor in good health (CMV status not recorded). Some clones in this sample may be carry-over from other donors' samples.

This clonotype was seen more than once but under ten times. This chain links TRBV28 with TRBJ1-2, with 9 bases lining up with TRBD1. The CDR3 spans 15 residues. Germline lookup yields CDR1 MDHEN and CDR2 SYDVKM. The V gene end was trimmed by 4 bases and the J gene end by 8 bases; junction bases not matched to a gene: 11. CDR3 protein: CASSSPRTGVYGYTF. The CDR3 coding sequence is TGTGCCAGCAGTTCACCTCGGACAGGGGTCTACGGCTACACCTTC.

There are a few counts of this clonotype. This CDR3 reads CASSLETGYNEQFF. CDR3 coding DNA: TGTGCCAGCAGTTTAGAAACGGGATACAATGAGCAGTTCTTC. The chain joins TRBV12-3 or TRBV12-4 to TRBJ2-1; D is perhaps TRBD2 (5 bases). V lost 1 base and J 4 bases, leaving 8 bases between the germline ends. The CDR3 sequence is 14 residues long.

CDR3 protein: CASGLGGPLNEQFF. Written as DNA, the CDR3 is TGTGCCAGCGGTTTGGGGGGGCCCCTCAATGAGCAGTTCTTC. The chain couples TRBV6-1 to TRBJ2-1; TRBD2 is a possible D gene (7 bases). This CDR3 is 14 amino acids long. The V gene's germline CDR1 is MNHNS and CDR2 SASEGT. The ends were cut back, 8 bases at V and 6 bases at J, with 17 bases in the middle.

This clonotype was counted only a few times. The chain links TRBV28 to TRBJ1-5; no clear D. Trimming took off 2 bases at V and 0 bases at J, with 8 bases between the two ends. Germline V gene data show CDR1 as MDHEN and CDR2 as SYDVKM. The length of the CDR3 is 15 residues. Here the CDR3 reads CASSLESNSNQPQHF. CDR3 in DNA: TGTGCCAGCAGTTTAGAGAGTAATAGCAATCAGCCCCAGCATTTT.

This clonotype was recorded a few times. V usage is TRBV6-2 or TRBV6-3 and J usage is TRBJ2-1; D gene uncertain. This CDR3 contains 13 residues. The ends were cut back, 8 bases at V and 4 bases at J, with 12 bases in the middle. Germline V lookup: CDR1 MNHEY, CDR2 SVGEGT. CDR3 protein: CASGGRPYNEQFF. CDR3 in DNA: TGTGCCAGCGGTGGACGACCTTACAATGAGCAGTTCTTC.

A few counts support this clonotype. J is TRBJ2-5 and V is TRBV6-2 or TRBV6-3; no reliable D call. CDR3 length: 18 amino acids. CDR1 is MNHEY, CDR2 SVGEGT, per germline. The V end lost 5 bases, the J end lost 2 bases, and 24 bases lay between the germline ends. Here the CDR3 reads CASSPIPGLPPSQETQYF. CDR3 bases: TGTGCCAGCAGTCCTATCCCGGGCCTGCCTCCCTCTCAAGAGACCCAGTACTTC.

The rearrangement uses TRBV6-2 or TRBV6-3 and TRBJ1-2; TRBD1 aligns across 7 bases. From germline, CDR1 is MNHEY and CDR2 SVGEGT. The V and J ends lost 2 bases and 7 bases, in that order; junction bases with no gene match: 7. The CDR3 is 14 amino acids. CDR3 sequence (DNA): TGTGCCAGCAGTTACATCCCGACAGGGAGTGGCTACACCTTC. Translated: CASSYIPTGSGYTF.

This clonotype was observed a handful of times. The gene calls are TRBV29-1 and TRBJ2-2, with D possibly being TRBD1 (6 bases). The germline gives CDR1 SQVTM, CDR2 ANQGSEA. This CDR3 spans 14 amino acids. V gave up 0 bases and J gave up 3 bases, with 8 bases separating them. The CDR3 DNA reads TGCAGCGTTGAAGATGGACAGTACACCGGGGAGCTGTTTTTT. Encoded protein: CSVEDGQYTGELFF.

This clonotype has a handful of counts. The chain employs TRBV7-2 and TRBJ2-1; tentatively, D is TRBD1 (6 bases). Trimming left V 4 bases short and J 2 bases short, with 6 bases between. The CDR3 is made up of 13 amino acids. CDR1 SGHTA and CDR2 FQGNSA come from the germline V gene. The CDR3 sequence is CASSWTAYNEQFF. CDR3 coding DNA: TGTGCCAGCAGCTGGACAGCCTACAATGAGCAGTTCTTC.

The chain uses TRBV10-3 and TRBJ2-3; D not certain. This CDR3 contains 13 residues. V was trimmed by 2 bases and J by 2 bases, leaving 5 bases between them. The germline CDR1 and CDR2 sequences are ENHRY and SYGVKD. The CDR3 loop reads CAISETVTDTQYF. The CDR3, as DNA: TGTGCCATCAGTGAGACTGTCACAGATACGCAGTATTTT.

The chain joins TRBV6-2 or TRBV6-3 to TRBJ1-1, with unresolved D. The germline CDR1 and CDR2 sequences are MNHEY and SVGEGT. The ends were cut back, 2 bases at V and 10 bases at J, with 14 bases in the middle. The CDR3 length is 13 residues. CDR3: CASSYGSGRRAFF. In nucleotides, the CDR3 is TGTGCCAGCAGTTACGGGAGCGGTCGGCGAGCTTTCTTT.

The chain combines TRBV7-9 with TRBJ1-3; D not certain. V was clipped by 5 bases and J by 0 bases, with 14 bases between them. In germline, CDR1 is SEHNR, CDR2 FQNEAQ (reference sequence). This CDR3 comprises 16 residues. The CDR3 loop reads CASSPAEASSGNTIYF. The DNA of the CDR3 is TGTGCCAGCAGCCCGGCGGAGGCGAGCTCTGGAAACACCATATATTTT.

In this sample, this clonotype turned up a few times. V is TRBV7-8 and J is TRBJ2-2; 7 bases line up with TRBD1. Germline trimming cut 5 bases from V and 0 bases from J; bases unmatched to any gene: 9. The CDR3 sequence is 17 residues long. Germline values: CDR1 SGHVS, CDR2 FQNEAQ. The CDR3 reads CASSNSLTGPNTGELFF. Here the CDR3 DNA reads TGTGCCAGCAGCAACTCCTTGACAGGGCCGAACACCGGGGAGCTGTTTTTT.

The rearrangement links TRBV13 to TRBJ2-1; a possible D gene is TRBD1 (6 bases). Germline V gene sequence: CDR1 PRHDT, CDR2 FYEKMQ (reference sequence). This CDR3 comprises 15 residues. V was cut by 5 bases and J by 2 bases, with 13 bases left in between. DNA of the CDR3: TGTGCCAGCAGCATCTCCTGGGACACCTACAATGAGCAGTTCTTC. Translated, it gives CASSISWDTYNEQFF.

This clonotype turned up a few times. The J gene is TRBJ1-5, the V gene TRBV4-1, with 7 bases lining up with TRBD1. Germline V lookup: CDR1 MGHRA, CDR2 YSYEKL. V gave up 4 bases and J gave up 0 bases; unmatched junction bases: 6. The CDR3 has 16 amino acids. CDR3 residues: CASSPAGQVSNQPQHF. CDR3 sequence (DNA): TGCGCCAGCAGCCCAGCCGGACAGGTTAGCAATCAGCCCCAGCATTTT.

The rearrangement joins TRBV29-1 to TRBJ1-1; D unclear. Germline V gene data show CDR1 as SQVTM and CDR2 as ANQGSEA. The CDR3 consists of 13 residues. The ends were cut back, 4 bases at V and 5 bases at J, with 14 bases in the middle. As DNA, the CDR3 is TGCAGCGTTGTCTGGGGAGGGAGGACTGAAGCTTTCTTT. Encoded protein: CSVVWGGRTEAFF.

The chain couples TRBV9 to TRBJ2-1; D is undetermined. Germline values: CDR1 SGDLS, CDR2 YYNGEE. The CDR3 has 13 amino acids. Trimming cost V 2 bases and J 3 bases, with 6 bases left between them. The CDR3 coding sequence is TGTGCCAGCAGCGTCTCGGACTACAATGAGCAGTTCTTC. This codes for CASSVSDYNEQFF.

The chain joins TRBV7-9 to TRBJ2-7; 7 nucleotides match TRBD1. The CDR3 has 17 residues. Germline CDR1 and CDR2: SEHNR and FQNEAQ (reference sequence). V lost 2 bases to trimming and J lost 3 bases; unmatched junction nucleotides: 13. The CDR3 nucleotides read TGTGCCAGCAGCTTATCTTCGACAGGGACCCAACTCTACGAGCAGTACTTC. This sequence encodes CASSLSSTGTQLYEQYF.